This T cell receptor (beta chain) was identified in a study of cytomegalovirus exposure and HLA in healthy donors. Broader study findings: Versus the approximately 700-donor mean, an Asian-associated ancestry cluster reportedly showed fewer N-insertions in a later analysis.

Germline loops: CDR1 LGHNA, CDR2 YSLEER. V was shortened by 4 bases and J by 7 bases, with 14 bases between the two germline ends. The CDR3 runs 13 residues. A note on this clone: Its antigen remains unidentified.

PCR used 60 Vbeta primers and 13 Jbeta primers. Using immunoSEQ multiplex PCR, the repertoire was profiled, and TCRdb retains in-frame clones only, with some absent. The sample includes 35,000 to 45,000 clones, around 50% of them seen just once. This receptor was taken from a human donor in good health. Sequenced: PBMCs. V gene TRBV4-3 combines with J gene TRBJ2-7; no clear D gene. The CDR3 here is CASSPGSLGEQYF. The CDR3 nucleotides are TGCGCCAGCAGCCCCGGGTCCCTCGGAGAGCAGTACTTC.